This T cell receptor (beta chain) came from a study of monozygotic twins with cystic fibrosis. The study, taken as a whole, reports: Monozygotic CF twins shared more identical nucleotide clonotypes than unrelated patients.

Sequencing used immunoSEQ multiplex PCR; TCRdb keeps in-frame clones, though not all of them. The data show 15,000 to 20,000 clones, 91% seen once. In the case of this clone: What it binds is unknown.

Trimming removed 0 bases from V and 7 bases from J; junction bases left unmatched: 13. The CDR3 extends over 19 amino acids. Germline assignment: CDR1 SGHNT and CDR2 YYREEE (reference sequence). This TCR derives from a girl aged 2 to 9 with cystic fibrosis. The chain employs TRBV5-4 and TRBJ2-2; 12 bases agree with TRBD2. Material for sequencing was blood. In DNA form, the CDR3 reads TGTGCCAGCAGCTTGGGTTCGTCTAGCGGGAGGGTAGGAGACGGGGAGCTGTTTTTT. Residues: CASSLGSSSGRVGDGELFF.